This TCR beta chain was documented in a study of blood T cell repertoires in COVID-19. Study-wide background: In each case, the material was cDNA or gDNA derived from T cells, B-cell-depleted T cells, or PBMCs.

Some clones are missing from TCRdb's copy, which holds only in-frame ones; the method was immunoSEQ multiplex PCR. Among 150,000 to 200,000 clones, 86% were seen once, and the ten largest hold roughly 3.4%. The material sequenced was peripheral blood. The sequence was obtained from a man aged 65 to 85 with acute or convalescent COVID-19.

The CDR3 region has the DNA TGCGCCAGCAGCTTGGAGGTGGGAGCCACAGATACGCAGTATTTT. Translated, it gives CASSLEVGATDTQYF. This chain links TRBV5-1 with TRBJ2-3; D possibly corresponds to TRBD2 (5 bases). Trimming left V 0 bases short and J 2 bases short, with 10 bases between. This CDR3 spans 15 amino acids. Per germline, CDR1 SGHRS and CDR2 YFSETQ.